This TCR beta chain was observed in a study of human T cells and chemical hapten exposure. Overall study: The sensitizing agent was 2% DPC, placed on approximately 2 cm by approximately 2 cm of upper inner arm skin. Patients got weekly scalp diphenylcyclopropenone doses over the approximately 23-week study. Study results and limitations: Donors in the study had alopecia, meaning their immune response may differ from healthy people's.

With respect to this clonotype: Its cognate antigen is unknown.

Noted time point: patch test 3, about 24 weeks after DPC sensitization. Treatment specified: therapeutic diphenylcyclopropenone sensitization with weekly scalp DPC. Attachment of unique molecular identifiers to individual cDNA molecules was performed in the library. TCRdb recomputed calls from the RACE reads with MiXCR, one row per CDR3 protein. This table has some 91,000 distinct CDR3 sequences, 25% to 30% appearing once. This clonotype was obtained from a man aged 40-49 years with alopecia areata. Some clones in this sample may be carry-over from other donors' samples. This specimen was whole blood, taken in connection with sensitization to the hapten diphenylcyclopropenone (DPC).

CDR3 in amino acids: CASSTSGNTIYF. For the CDR3, the DNA is TGTGCCAGTTCGACCTCTGGAAACACCATATATTTT. The rearrangement uses TRBV28 and TRBJ1-3; D ambiguous. Germline CDR1 MDHEN, CDR2 SYDVKM. The CDR3 runs to 12 residues. Trimming took 9 bases from V and 0 from J, leaving 6 bases between them.